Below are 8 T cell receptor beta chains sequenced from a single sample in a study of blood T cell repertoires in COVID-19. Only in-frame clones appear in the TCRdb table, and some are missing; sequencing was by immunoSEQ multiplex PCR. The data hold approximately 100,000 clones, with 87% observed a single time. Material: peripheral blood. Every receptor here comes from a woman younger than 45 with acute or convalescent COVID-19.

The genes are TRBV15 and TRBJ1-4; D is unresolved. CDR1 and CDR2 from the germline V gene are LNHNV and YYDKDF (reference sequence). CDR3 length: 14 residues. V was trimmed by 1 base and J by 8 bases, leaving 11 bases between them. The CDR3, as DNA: TGTGCCACCAGCAGAGCCTTACCGAGGGAAAAACTGTTTTTT. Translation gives CATSRALPREKLFF.

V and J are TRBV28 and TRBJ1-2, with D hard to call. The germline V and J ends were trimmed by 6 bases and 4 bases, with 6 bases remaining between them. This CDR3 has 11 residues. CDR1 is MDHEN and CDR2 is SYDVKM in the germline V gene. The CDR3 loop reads CASSPSYGYTF. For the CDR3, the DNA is TGTGCCAGCAGCCCTTCCTATGGCTACACCTTC.

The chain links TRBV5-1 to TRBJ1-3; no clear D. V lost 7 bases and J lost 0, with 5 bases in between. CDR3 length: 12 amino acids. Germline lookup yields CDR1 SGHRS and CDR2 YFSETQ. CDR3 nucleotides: TGCGCCAGCTCCAACTCTGGAAACACCATATATTTT. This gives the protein CASSNSGNTIYF.

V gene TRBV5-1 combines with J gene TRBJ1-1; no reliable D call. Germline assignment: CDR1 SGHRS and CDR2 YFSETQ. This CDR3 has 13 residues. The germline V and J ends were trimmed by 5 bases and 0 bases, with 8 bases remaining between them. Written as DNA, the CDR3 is TGCGCCAGCAGTTTTGACATGAACACTGAAGCTTTCTTT. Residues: CASSFDMNTEAFF.

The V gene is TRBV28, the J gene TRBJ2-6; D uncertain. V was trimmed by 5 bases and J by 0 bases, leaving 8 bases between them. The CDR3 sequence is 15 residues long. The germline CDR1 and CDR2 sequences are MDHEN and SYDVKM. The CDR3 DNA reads TGTGCCAGCAGTCCACCCAGCTCTGGGGCCAACGTCCTGACTTTC. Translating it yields CASSPPSSGANVLTF.

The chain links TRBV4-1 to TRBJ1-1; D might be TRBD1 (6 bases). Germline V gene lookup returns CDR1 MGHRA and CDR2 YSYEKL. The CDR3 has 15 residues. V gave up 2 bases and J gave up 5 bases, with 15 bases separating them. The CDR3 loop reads CASSQIRDIETEAFF. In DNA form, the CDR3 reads TGCGCCAGCAGCCAAATCAGGGACATAGAAACTGAAGCTTTCTTT.

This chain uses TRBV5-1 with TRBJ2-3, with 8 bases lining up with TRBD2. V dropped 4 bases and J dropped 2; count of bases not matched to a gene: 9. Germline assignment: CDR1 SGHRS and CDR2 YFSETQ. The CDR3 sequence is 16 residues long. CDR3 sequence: CASSTTSGEPTDTQYF. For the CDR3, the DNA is TGCGCCAGCAGCACAACTAGCGGAGAACCCACAGATACGCAGTATTTT.

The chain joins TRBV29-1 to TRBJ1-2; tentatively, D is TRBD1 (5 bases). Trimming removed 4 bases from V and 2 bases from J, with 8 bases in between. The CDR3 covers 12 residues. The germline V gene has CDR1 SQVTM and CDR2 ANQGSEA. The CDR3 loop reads CSVVAGNYGYTF. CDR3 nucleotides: TGCAGCGTTGTAGCAGGGAACTATGGCTACACCTTC.